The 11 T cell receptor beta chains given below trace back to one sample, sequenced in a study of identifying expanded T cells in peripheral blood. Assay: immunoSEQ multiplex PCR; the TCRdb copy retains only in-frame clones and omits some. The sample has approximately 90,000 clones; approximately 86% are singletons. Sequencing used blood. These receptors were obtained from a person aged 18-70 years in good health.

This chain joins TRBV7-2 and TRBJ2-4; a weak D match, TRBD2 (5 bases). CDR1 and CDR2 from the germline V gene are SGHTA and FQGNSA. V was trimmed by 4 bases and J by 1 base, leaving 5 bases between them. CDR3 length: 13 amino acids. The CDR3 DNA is TGTGCCAGCAGCTCGGGGGCCAAAAACATTCAGTACTTC. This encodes CASSSGAKNIQYF.

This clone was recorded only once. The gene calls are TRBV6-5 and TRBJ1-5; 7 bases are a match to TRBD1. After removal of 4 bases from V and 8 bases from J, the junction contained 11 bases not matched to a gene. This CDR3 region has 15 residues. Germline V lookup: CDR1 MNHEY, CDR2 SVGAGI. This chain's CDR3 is CASSSYQGGQEPQHF. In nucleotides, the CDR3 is TGTGCCAGCAGTTCTTACCAGGGGGGGCAGGAGCCCCAGCATTTT.

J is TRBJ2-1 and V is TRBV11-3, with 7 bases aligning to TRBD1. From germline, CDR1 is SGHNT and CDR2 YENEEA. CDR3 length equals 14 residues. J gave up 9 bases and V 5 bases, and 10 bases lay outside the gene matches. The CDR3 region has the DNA TGTGCCAGCAGCCCGAGGGGGCTAGGCGGTGAGCAGTTCTTC. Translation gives CASSPRGLGGEQFF.

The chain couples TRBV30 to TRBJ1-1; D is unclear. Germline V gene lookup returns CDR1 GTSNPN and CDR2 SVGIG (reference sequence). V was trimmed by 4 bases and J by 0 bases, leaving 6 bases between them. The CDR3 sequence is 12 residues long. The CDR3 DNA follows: TGTGCCTGGACCGTATTGAACACTGAAGCTTTCTTT. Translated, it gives CAWTVLNTEAFF.

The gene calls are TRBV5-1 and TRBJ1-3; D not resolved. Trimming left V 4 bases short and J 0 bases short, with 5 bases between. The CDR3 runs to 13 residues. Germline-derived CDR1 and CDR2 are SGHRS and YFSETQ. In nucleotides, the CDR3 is TGCGCCAGCAGCGAGAGCTCTGGAAACACCATATATTTT. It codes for CASSESSGNTIYF.

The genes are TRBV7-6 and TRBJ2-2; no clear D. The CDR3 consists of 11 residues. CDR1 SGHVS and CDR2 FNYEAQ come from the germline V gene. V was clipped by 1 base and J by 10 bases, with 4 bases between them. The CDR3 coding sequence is TGTGCCAGCAGCTTAGGTGCGGAGCTGTTTTTT. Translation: CASSLGAELFF. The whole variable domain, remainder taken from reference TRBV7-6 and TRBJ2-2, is GAGVSQSPRYKVTKRGQDVALRCDPISGHVSLYWYRQALGQGPEFLTYFNYEAQQDKSGLPNDRFSAERPEGSISTLTIQRTEQRDSAMYRCASSLGAELFFGEGSRLTVL.

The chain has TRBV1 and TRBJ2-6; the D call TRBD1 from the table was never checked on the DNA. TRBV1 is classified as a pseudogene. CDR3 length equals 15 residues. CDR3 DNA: TGCACCAGCAGATCGACAGGTAAGAGGGCCAACGTCCTGACTTTC. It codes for CTSRSTGKRANVLTF.

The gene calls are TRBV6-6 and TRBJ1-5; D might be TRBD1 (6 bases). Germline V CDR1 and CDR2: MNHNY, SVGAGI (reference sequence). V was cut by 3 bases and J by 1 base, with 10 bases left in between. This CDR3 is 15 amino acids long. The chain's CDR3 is CASSYAGASNQPQHF. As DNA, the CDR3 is TGTGCCAGCAGTTATGCAGGGGCGAGCAATCAGCCCCAGCATTTT.

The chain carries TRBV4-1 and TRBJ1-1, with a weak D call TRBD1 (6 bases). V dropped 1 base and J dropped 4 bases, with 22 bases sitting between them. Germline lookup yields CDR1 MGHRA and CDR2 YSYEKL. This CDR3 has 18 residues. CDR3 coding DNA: TGCGCCAGCAGCCAAGGCCGAGGTAGGGGGGCTCGGGGCACTGAAGCTTTCTTT. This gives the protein CASSQGRGRGARGTEAFF.

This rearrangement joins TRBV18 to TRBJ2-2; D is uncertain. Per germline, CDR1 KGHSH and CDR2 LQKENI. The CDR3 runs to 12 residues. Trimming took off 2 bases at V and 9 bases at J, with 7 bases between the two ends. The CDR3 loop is CASSPDGRELFF. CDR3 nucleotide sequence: TGTGCCAGCTCACCAGACGGGCGGGAGCTGTTTTTT.

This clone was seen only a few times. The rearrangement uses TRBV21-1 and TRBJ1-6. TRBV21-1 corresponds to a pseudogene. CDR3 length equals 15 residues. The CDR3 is CASSKVEDPNSPLHF. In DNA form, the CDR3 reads TGTGCCAGCAGCAAAGTTGAGGACCCGAATTCACCCCTCCACTTT.